Below are 30 T cell receptor beta chains sequenced from a single sample in a study of cytotoxic CD8 clonotypes in ibrutinib-treated CLL. Data came from immunoSEQ multiplex PCR; TCRdb stores just in-frame clones and leaves some out. The repertoire consists of 20,000 to 30,000 clones, with 55% to 70% occurring once and the leading ten covering 51%. This specimen consisted of PBMCs, obtained at disease progression, from a patient treated with ibrutinib. All receptors come from a human donor with chronic lymphocytic leukemia.

This chain joins TRBV12-5 and TRBJ2-1; D is undetermined. The CDR3 has 18 amino acids. Germline loops: CDR1 LGHNT, CDR2 FRNRAP. Deletions cut 0 bases from V and 0 bases from J, with 15 bases between. DNA for the CDR3: TGTGCTAGTGGTTTGGTAAATGCGTGGGTCCGCTCCTACAATGAGCAGTTCTTC. Protein sequence: CASGLVNAWVRSYNEQFF. The full variable domain, in which reference TRBV12-5 and TRBJ2-1 provide the parts outside the CDR3, is DARVTQTPRHKVTEMGQEVTMRCQPILGHNTVFWYRQTMMQGLELLAYFRNRAPLDDSGMPKDRFSAEMPDATLATLKIQPSEPRDSAVYFCASGLVNAWVRSYNEQFFGPGTRLTVL.

The chain links TRBV9 to TRBJ1-2; maybe TRBD1 (5 bases). Looked up from germline, CDR1 is SGDLS and CDR2 is YYNGEE. There are 14 residues in the CDR3. Trimming cost V 4 bases and J 4 bases, with 14 bases left between them. The CDR3 reads CASSSRDPPYGYTF. The DNA for the CDR3 is TGTGCCAGCAGCTCTCGGGACCCACCCTATGGCTACACCTTC. Based on the CDR3 plus reference TRBV9 and TRBJ1-2, the full variable domain is DSGVTQTPKHLITATGQRVTLRCSPRSGDLSVYWYQQSLDQGLQFLIQYYNGEERAKGNILERFSAQQFPDLHSELNLSSLELGDSALYFCASSSRDPPYGYTFGSGTRLTVV.

This rearrangement joins TRBV27 to TRBJ1-4; D remains unclear. V was trimmed by 5 bases and J by 7 bases, leaving 8 bases between them. This CDR3 comprises 12 residues. Germline V gene lookup returns CDR1 MNHEY and CDR2 SMNVEV (reference sequence). CDR3 protein: CASSVRGEKLFF. CDR3 bases: TGTGCCAGCAGTGTCCGAGGTGAAAAACTGTTTTTT.

Details on this clone: The same CDR3 can be traced to other DNA sequences in this sample. The rearrangement joins TRBV14 to TRBJ1-1, with 8 positions matching TRBD1. J was trimmed by 1 base and V by 3 bases; bases with no gene match: 4. The CDR3 length is 15 residues. From germline, CDR1 is SGHDN and CDR2 FVKESK. Here the CDR3 reads CASSHRTGWNTEAFF. CDR3 nucleotide sequence: TGTGCCAGCAGCCACCGGACAGGGTGGAACACTGAAGCTTTCTTT.

The chain carries TRBV10-1 and TRBJ2-7; D could derive from TRBD1 or TRBD2 (6 bases each). Trimming took 2 bases from V and 4 from J, leaving 12 bases between them. The CDR3 totals 14 residues. Germline V gene sequence: CDR1 WNHNN, CDR2 SYGVQD (reference sequence). As DNA, the CDR3 is TGCGCCAGCAGTGAGCCGGGGGCGGATTACGAGCAGTACTTC. This gives the protein CASSEPGADYEQYF.

The chain combines TRBV11-2 with TRBJ1-6, with TRBD1 matching 10 bases. From germline, CDR1 is SGHAT and CDR2 FQNNGV. Losses at the gene ends were 0 bases for V and 6 bases for J; bases not matched to a gene: 5. CDR3 length equals 17 residues. Here the CDR3 DNA reads TGTGCCAGCAGCTTAGAGGGACAGGGGATCGGTAATTCACCCCTCCACTTT. Protein: CASSLEGQGIGNSPLHF.

The chain recombines TRBV19 with TRBJ1-4; unclear D gene. Germline V gives CDR1 LNHDA, CDR2 SQIVND (reference sequence). V was trimmed by 6 bases and J by 7 bases, leaving 15 bases between them. The CDR3 runs 14 residues. The CDR3 DNA sequence: TGTGCCAGTAGCGAGGCCCCGGGCGGTGAAAAACTGTTTTTT. The encoded protein is CASSEAPGGEKLFF.

This clone came up a few times. The gene calls are TRBV2 and TRBJ1-1, with D possibly matching TRBD1 (6 bases). Between the trimmed V and J ends, which lost 6 bases and 5 bases, there was a span of 10 bases. The CDR3 length is 12 residues. Germline V gene lookup returns CDR1 SNHLY and CDR2 FYNNEI. Written as DNA, the CDR3 is TGTGCCAGCAGGGCAGGGGAGACTGAAGCTTTCTTT. Translating gives CASRAGETEAFF.

The chain uses TRBV5-6 and TRBJ2-7, with 9 nucleotides matching TRBD1. J was trimmed by 6 bases and V by 2 bases; bases with no gene match: 6. CDR1 SGHDT and CDR2 YYEEEE come from the germline V gene. CDR3 size: 14 residues. The CDR3 nucleotides are TGTGCCAGCAGCTTAGAACAGGGGGCAGTCGAGCAGTACTTC. This gives the protein CASSLEQGAVEQYF.

The sample holds one count of this clone. The chain is built from TRBV10-3 and TRBJ1-1, with a tentative D call TRBD1 (5 bases). Per the germline V gene, CDR1 is ENHRY and CDR2 is SYGVKD. The CDR3 extends over 14 amino acids. Trimming took off 4 bases at V and 1 base at J, with 10 bases between the two ends. The CDR3 coding sequence is TGTGCCATCAGTGGGGGGGACGGGAACACTGAAGCTTTCTTT. Translation gives CAISGGDGNTEAFF.

The chain carries TRBV2 and TRBJ1-4; 9 bases align to TRBD1. The CDR3 contains 14 residues. The ends lost 5 bases at V and 8 bases at J; junction bases unmatched: 6. The germline V gene has CDR1 SNHLY and CDR2 FYNNEI. The CDR3 sequence is CASSIQGAGEKLFF. The CDR3 region has the DNA TGTGCCAGCAGTATACAGGGGGCAGGGGAAAAACTGTTTTTT. Variable domain in full (rest from reference TRBV2 and TRBJ1-4): EPEVTQTPSHQVTQMGQEVILRCVPISNHLYFYWYRQILGQKVEFLVSFYNNEISEKSEIFDDQFSVERPDGSNFTLKIRSTKLEDSAMYFCASSIQGAGEKLFFGSGTQLSVL.

V is TRBV7-8 and J is TRBJ2-3; the match to TRBD2 covers 15 bases. Unmatched junction bases numbered 5, after V lost 5 bases and J lost 2 bases. Germline assignment: CDR1 SGHVS and CDR2 FQNEAQ. The CDR3 runs 17 residues. The DNA of the CDR3 is TGTGCCAGCAGCCCGGGGACTAGCGGGGGGTCCACAGATACGCAGTATTTT. Protein product: CASSPGTSGGSTDTQYF.

The rearrangement uses TRBV5-1 and TRBJ2-4, with a weak D call TRBD2 (6 bases). V was trimmed by 6 bases and J by 5 bases, leaving 15 bases between them. The CDR3 is 14 amino acids. Germline assignment: CDR1 SGHRS and CDR2 YFSETQ. In DNA, the CDR3 is TGCGCCAGCACTGAAGGAGGGGCGCAAAACATTCAGTACTTC. It specifies CASTEGGAQNIQYF.

This clone was found once. The chain employs TRBV10-3 and TRBJ1-3; 8 nucleotides agree with TRBD1. The CDR3 is 13 residues long. Germline V gene lookup returns CDR1 ENHRY and CDR2 SYGVKD. V lost 7 bases to trimming and J lost 8 bases; unmatched junction nucleotides: 7. The CDR3, as DNA: TGTGCCATCACCAAGACAGGGGAGGACACCATATATTTT. The encoded protein is CAITKTGEDTIYF.

This clone has a single count. This sequence joins TRBV27 and TRBJ1-6; D ambiguous. There are 17 residues in the CDR3. Germline CDR1 reads MNHEY; CDR2 reads SMNVEV (reference sequence). V lost 7 bases, J lost 4 bases, and 20 bases lay in between. This chain's CDR3 is CASTLGPEALYNSPLHF. The CDR3, as DNA: TGTGCCAGCACCCTTGGACCGGAGGCCCTTTATAATTCACCCCTCCACTTT.

At least ten counts were recorded for this clone. This chain links TRBV4-2 with TRBJ2-2; D is unresolved. This CDR3 has 15 amino acids. Trimming left V 4 bases short and J 5 bases short, with 14 bases between. Germline V gene lookup returns CDR1 LGHNA and CDR2 YNFKEQ. In DNA form, the CDR3 reads TGTGCCAGCAGCCGTACGGGCTCCGTAACCGGGGAGCTGTTTTTT. Residues: CASSRTGSVTGELFF.

This chain joins TRBV12-5 and TRBJ1-1, with D possibly being TRBD1 (5 bases). The germline V and J ends were trimmed by 1 base and 6 bases, with 9 bases remaining between them. The germline V gene has CDR1 LGHNT and CDR2 FRNRAP. The CDR3 consists of 13 residues. CDR3 nucleotide sequence: TGTGCTAGTGGTTTGGAAGGGGTGGCTGAAGCTTTCTTT. Encoded protein: CASGLEGVAEAFF. Variable domain in full (rest from reference TRBV12-5 and TRBJ1-1): DARVTQTPRHKVTEMGQEVTMRCQPILGHNTVFWYRQTMMQGLELLAYFRNRAPLDDSGMPKDRFSAEMPDATLATLKIQPSEPRDSAVYFCASGLEGVAEAFFGQGTRLTVV.

In this sample, this clone turned up once. The J gene is TRBJ1-2, the V gene TRBV29-1; D gene ambiguous. The CDR3 has 12 amino acids. Germline-derived CDR1 and CDR2 are SQVTM and ANQGSEA. V lost 6 bases, J lost 7 bases, and 15 bases lay in between. CDR3 DNA sequence: TGCAGCGTCCCCGTGACGTCCGGTGGCTACACCTTC. Its translation is CSVPVTSGGYTF.

The chain combines TRBV5-6 with TRBJ2-5, with 11 bases fitting TRBD2. Trimming at V came to 0 bases and at J to 2 bases, leaving 6 bases not matched to a gene. Looked up from germline, CDR1 is SGHDT and CDR2 is YYEEEE. The length of the CDR3 is 17 residues. The CDR3 nucleotides are TGTGCCAGCAGCTTGGAAAGGCTAGCGGGGGGACAAGAGACCCAGTACTTC. Translating gives CASSLERLAGGQETQYF.

This sequence joins TRBV5-1 and TRBJ2-2, with D uncertain. Trimming removed 1 base at V and 1 base at J, with 8 bases between. Germline values: CDR1 SGHRS, CDR2 YFSETQ. There are 15 residues in the CDR3. The CDR3 DNA sequence: TGCGCCAGCAGCTTGTTTGGGATGAACACCGGGGAGCTGTTTTTT. It encodes CASSLFGMNTGELFF.

CDR3 in amino acids: CASSLGLAGATDTQYF. Written as DNA, the CDR3 is TGTGCCAGCAGCTTGGGTCTAGCGGGGGCCACAGATACGCAGTATTTT. The gene calls are TRBV5-6 and TRBJ2-3, with 10 bases lining up with TRBD2. Germline V lookup: CDR1 SGHDT, CDR2 YYEEEE. This CDR3 has 16 amino acids. V lost 0 bases to trimming and J lost 2 bases; unmatched junction nucleotides: 3.

The genes are TRBV4-2 and TRBJ2-3; 9 bases agree with TRBD2. This CDR3 has 17 amino acids. The V segment lost 4 bases and the J segment 0 bases; nucleotides outside the gene matches: 8. Germline V CDR1 and CDR2: LGHNA, YNFKEQ. Here the CDR3 DNA reads TGTGCCAGCAGCCTGCAGATTGGGACTAGCAGCACAGATACGCAGTATTTT. Translation: CASSLQIGTSSTDTQYF.

The gene calls are TRBV9 and TRBJ1-2; maybe TRBD1 (6 bases). The germline V gene has CDR1 SGDLS and CDR2 YYNGEE. The CDR3 spans 15 residues. V lost 3 bases and J 4 bases, leaving 16 bases between the germline ends. CDR3 region: CASSARDISSYGYTF. In DNA form, the CDR3 reads TGTGCCAGCAGCGCCCGGGACATCTCATCCTATGGCTACACCTTC.

The V and J genes are TRBV7-2 and TRBJ1-1; D is unresolved. Germline loops: CDR1 SGHTA, CDR2 FQGNSA. V shed 2 bases and J shed 0 bases, with 7 bases lying between them. The CDR3 loop spans 14 amino acids. The CDR3 coding sequence is TGTGCCAGCAGCTTAACGATCATGAACACTGAAGCTTTCTTT. Translating it yields CASSLTIMNTEAFF. Drawing the rest from reference TRBV7-2 and TRBJ1-1, the complete variable domain is GAGVSQSPSNKVTEKGKDVELRCDPISGHTALYWYRQSLGQGLEFLIYFQGNSAPDKSGLPSDRFSAERTGGSVSTLTIQRTQQEDSAVYLCASSLTIMNTEAFFGQGTRLTVV.

V gene TRBV27 combines with J gene TRBJ1-1, with 7 bases identical to TRBD1. J lost 4 bases, V lost 3 bases, and 5 bases had no gene match. Per the germline V gene, CDR1 is MNHEY and CDR2 is SMNVEV (reference sequence). This CDR3 spans 14 amino acids. The CDR3, as DNA: TGTGCCAGCAGTTTGAGGGGGCAGTTCACTGAAGCTTTCTTT. It codes for CASSLRGQFTEAFF.

The genes are TRBV7-9 and TRBJ2-5; the match to TRBD2 covers 10 bases. The CDR3 has 16 residues. CDR1 is SEHNR, CDR2 FQNEAQ, per germline (reference sequence). V gave up 3 bases and J gave up 2 bases; unmatched junction bases: 6. For the CDR3, the DNA is TGTGCCAGCAGCTTCTCTATAGCGGGGGGACAAGAGACCCAGTACTTC. Amino acids: CASSFSIAGGQETQYF.

The chain recombines TRBV7-8 with TRBJ2-7, with D maybe TRBD1 (5 bases). The CDR3 runs to 14 residues. Trimming stripped 7 bases from V and 8 bases from J, with 21 bases between. Per germline, CDR1 SGHVS and CDR2 FQNEAQ. The CDR3 sequence is CASTASRQTFKQYF. The CDR3 nucleotides read TGTGCCAGCACCGCCTCAAGACAGACCTTTAAGCAGTACTTC.

This sequence joins TRBV7-2 and TRBJ2-6; D uncertain. The V end was cut by 1 base, the J end by 1 base, with 11 bases between. CDR3 size: 17 residues. In germline, CDR1 is SGHTA, CDR2 FQGNSA. As DNA, the CDR3 is TGTGCCAGCAGCTTAGGGGCGGTTGTATCTGGGGCCAACGTCCTGACTTTC. As protein: CASSLGAVVSGANVLTF.

In its sample, this clone was seen a few times. Since a far larger clone is one base different, this is likely a read error. The rearrangement joins TRBV5-4 to TRBJ2-7; D is perhaps TRBD1 (6 bases). Germline V gene data show CDR1 as SGHNT and CDR2 as YYREEE (reference sequence). CDR3 length equals 14 residues. V was cut by 4 bases and J by 3 bases, with 14 bases left in between. CDR3 DNA: TGTGCCAGCAGCCAAGATAACAGGGACTACGAGCAGTACTTC. It specifies CASSQDNRDYEQYF.

The gene calls are TRBV19 and TRBJ2-1; the D gene is possibly TRBD1 (6 bases). CDR3 size: 14 residues. V shed 5 bases and J shed 3 bases, with 11 bases lying between them. Germline assignment: CDR1 LNHDA and CDR2 SQIVND (reference sequence). In DNA, the CDR3 is TGTGCCAGTAGTCGACAGGAGATCTACAATGAGCAGTTCTTC. This gives the protein CASSRQEIYNEQFF.